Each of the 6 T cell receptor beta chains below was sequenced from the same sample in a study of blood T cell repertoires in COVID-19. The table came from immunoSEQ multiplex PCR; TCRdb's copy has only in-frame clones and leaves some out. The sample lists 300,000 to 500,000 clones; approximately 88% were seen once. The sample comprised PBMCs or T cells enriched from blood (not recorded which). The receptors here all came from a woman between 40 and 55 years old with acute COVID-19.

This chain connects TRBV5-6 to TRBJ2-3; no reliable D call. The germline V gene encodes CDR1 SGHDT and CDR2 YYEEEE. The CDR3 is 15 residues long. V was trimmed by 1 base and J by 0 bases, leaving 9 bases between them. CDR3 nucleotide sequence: TGTGCCAGCAGCTTGAACAGCCTTAGCACAGATACGCAGTATTTT. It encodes CASSLNSLSTDTQYF.

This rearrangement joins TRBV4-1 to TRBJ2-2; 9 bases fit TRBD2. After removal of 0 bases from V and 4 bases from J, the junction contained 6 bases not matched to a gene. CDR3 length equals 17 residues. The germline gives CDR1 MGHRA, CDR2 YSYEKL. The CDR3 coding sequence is TGCGCCAGCAGCCAAGAGGCTCTAGCGGGGAGCACCGGGGAGCTGTTTTTT. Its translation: CASSQEALAGSTGELFF.

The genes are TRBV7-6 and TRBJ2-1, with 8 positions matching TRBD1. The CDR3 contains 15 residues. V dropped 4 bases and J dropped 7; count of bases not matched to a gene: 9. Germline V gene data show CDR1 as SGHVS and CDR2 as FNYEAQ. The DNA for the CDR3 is TGTGCCAGCAGCTCCCCACAGGGGGAGAGTAATGAGCAGTTCTTC. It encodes CASSSPQGESNEQFF.

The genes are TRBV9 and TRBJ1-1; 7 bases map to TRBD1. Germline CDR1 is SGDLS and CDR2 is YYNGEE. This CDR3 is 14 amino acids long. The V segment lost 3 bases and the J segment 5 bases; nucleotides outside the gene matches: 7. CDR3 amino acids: CASSGQTGKTEAFF. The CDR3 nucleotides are TGTGCCAGCAGCGGCCAGACAGGGAAAACTGAAGCTTTCTTT.

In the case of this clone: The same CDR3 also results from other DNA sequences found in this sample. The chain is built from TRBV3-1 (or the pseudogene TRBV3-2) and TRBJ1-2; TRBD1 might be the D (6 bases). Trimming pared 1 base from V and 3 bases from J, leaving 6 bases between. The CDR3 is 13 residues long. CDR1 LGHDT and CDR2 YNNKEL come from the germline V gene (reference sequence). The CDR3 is CASSQAGDYGYTF. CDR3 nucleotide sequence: TGTGCCAGCAGCCAAGCAGGGGACTATGGCTACACCTTC.

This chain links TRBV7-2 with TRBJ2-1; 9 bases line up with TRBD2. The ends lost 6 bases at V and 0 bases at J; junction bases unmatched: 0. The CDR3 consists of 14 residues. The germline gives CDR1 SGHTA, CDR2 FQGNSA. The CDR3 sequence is CASRRGGSYNEQFF. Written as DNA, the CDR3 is TGTGCCAGCAGGCGGGGGGGCTCCTACAATGAGCAGTTCTTC.